This T cell receptor (beta chain) was captured in a study of cytomegalovirus exposure and HLA in healthy donors. Findings and caveats of the study: By HLA locus, TCR association rates varied in a later analysis, with DRB1 showing the most and HLA-C the fewest. On later analysis, the bulk of CMV-associated TCR beta chains appeared to be HLA-restricted.

In regard to this clone: Its matching antigen is unknown.

CDR3 length: 16 amino acids. Germline assignment: CDR1 SGHVS and CDR2 FQNEAQ. The ends lost 5 bases at V and 4 bases at J; junction bases unmatched: 5. The study ran its PCR with 60 Vbeta and 13 Jbeta primers. Method: immunoSEQ multiplex PCR; TCRdb's copy keeps in-frame clones and lacks some. There are around 150,000 clones in the sample; 75% to 85% occur only once, and around 7% lies in the top ten. Specimen: PBMCs. This clonotype was obtained from a male donor in good health and CMV-seropositive. The V gene is TRBV7-8, the J gene TRBJ2-3; 14 nucleotides align to TRBD2. The CDR3 bases are TGTGCCAGCAGCATGGTGACTAGCGGGGGGGCAGATACGCAGTATTTT. Protein sequence: CASSMVTSGGADTQYF.